The entry below gives a single TCR beta chain sequence along with its context. The CDR3 extends over 14 amino acids. Germline loops: CDR1 SGHNT, CDR2 YYREEE (reference sequence). Between the trimmed V and J ends, which lost 3 bases and 4 bases, there was a span of 13 bases. The data were produced by immunoSEQ multiplex PCR, yet TCRdb's version contains in-frame clones alone and is incomplete. The repertoire holds 110,000 or so clones, with around four fifths as singletons. This sample stems from a study of blood T cell repertoires in COVID-19. This clonotype originated in a woman in her 40s with acute or convalescent COVID-19. V gene TRBV5-4 combines with J gene TRBJ1-2, with D uncertain. The specimen was peripheral blood. DNA of the CDR3: TGTGCCAGCAGCTCTCCCTACGCCGGCTATGGCTACACCTTC. This gives the protein CASSSPYAGYGYTF.